Here is one T cell receptor (beta chain) with its context. These data belong to a study of tissue T cells after allogeneic stem cell transplantation. This CDR3 has 15 amino acids. CDR1 and CDR2 from the germline V gene are SGDLS and YYNGEE. Trimming took off 0 bases at V and 0 bases at J, with 7 bases between the two ends. Using immunoSEQ multiplex PCR, the repertoire was profiled, and TCRdb retains in-frame clones only, with some absent. The table has 42,000 or so clones, around nine tenths seen once. The V call is TRBV9, the J call TRBJ1-3; D gene ambiguous. Source: blood, taken before transplantation. This sequence originates from a woman aged 35 to 70 who later had graft-versus-host disease after an allogeneic stem cell transplant. This chain's CDR3 is CASSVGGDSGNTIYF. CDR3 nucleotide sequence: TGTGCCAGCAGCGTAGGCGGGGACTCTGGAAACACCATATATTTT.